This T cell receptor (beta chain) is drawn from a study of blood T cell repertoires in COVID-19. Study as a whole: The United States, Italy and Spain provided the acute and convalescent COVID-19 samples. Sources were T cells, B-cell-depleted T cells, or PBMCs; the material itself was cDNA or gDNA.

Original handling: Nucleated cell number was recorded as an estimate derived from reference gene primer amplification. Generated by immunoSEQ multiplex PCR, the TCRdb table keeps only in-frame clones and is missing some. The D gene and trimming were derived from the DNA, and the V and J assignments and clone size from that table. The sample consists of some 210,000 clones, 92% of them appearing once. The ends were cut back, 0 bases at V and 6 bases at J, with 10 bases in the middle. The germline V gene encodes CDR1 SGDLS and CDR2 YYNGEE. CDR3 length: 13 amino acids. The sample taken for sequencing was peripheral blood. The source of this sequence is a man aged 55 to 70 with COVID-19, enrolled during active disease. The rearrangement links TRBV9 to TRBJ2-7; D possibly corresponds to TRBD1 (6 bases). The CDR3 here is CASSVEQGREQYF. As DNA, the CDR3 is TGTGCCAGCAGCGTAGAACAGGGTCGCGAGCAGTACTTC.